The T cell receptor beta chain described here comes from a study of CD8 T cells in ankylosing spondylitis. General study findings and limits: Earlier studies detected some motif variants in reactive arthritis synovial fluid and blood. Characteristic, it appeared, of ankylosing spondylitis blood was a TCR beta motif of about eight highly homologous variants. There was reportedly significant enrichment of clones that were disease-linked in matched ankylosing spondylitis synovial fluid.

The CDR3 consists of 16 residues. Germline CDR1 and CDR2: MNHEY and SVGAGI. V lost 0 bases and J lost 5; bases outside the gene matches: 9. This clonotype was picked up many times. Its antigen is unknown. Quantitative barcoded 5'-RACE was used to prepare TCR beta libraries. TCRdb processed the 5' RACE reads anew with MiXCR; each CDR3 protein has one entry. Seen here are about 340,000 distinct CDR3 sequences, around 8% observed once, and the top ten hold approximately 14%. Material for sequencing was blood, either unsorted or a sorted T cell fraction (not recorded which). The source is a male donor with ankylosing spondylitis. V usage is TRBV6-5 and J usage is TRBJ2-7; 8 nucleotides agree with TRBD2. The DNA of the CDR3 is TGTGCCAGCAGTTACTCGAGCTCCGGGAGGGTCCACGAGCAGTACTTC. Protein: CASSYSSSGRVHEQYF.